This TCR beta chain emerged from a study of CD8 T cells in ankylosing spondylitis. Points from the study as a whole: Reports say disease-linked clones showed up significantly more in matched ankylosing spondylitis synovial fluid. Characteristic of ankylosing spondylitis blood, it appeared, was a TCR beta motif comprising 7 to 9 highly homologous variants.

MiXCR, applied by TCRdb to the 5' RACE reads, yields one record per CDR3 protein. The sample gives some 40,000 distinct CDR3 sequences, 10% of which show up once; approximately 16% is in the top ten. The germline V and J ends were trimmed by 3 bases and 5 bases, with 17 bases remaining between them. Germline V gene sequence: CDR1 SQVTM, CDR2 ANQGSEA. CDR3 size: 14 residues. In this sample, this clonotype turned up many times. The antigen is undetermined. Sample: blood, either unsorted or a sorted T cell fraction (not recorded which). The source is a male donor with ankylosing spondylitis or in good health (not recorded which). The chain combines TRBV29-1 with TRBJ2-7; maybe TRBD1 (6 bases). The DNA of the CDR3 is TGCAGCGTTGATATGGGGGCCGCGACCGACGAGCAGTACTTC. It yields the protein CSVDMGAATDEQYF.